This TCR beta chain came from a study of shared clonotypes between healthy human individuals. The CDR3 runs 13 residues. Germline lookup yields CDR1 SGHAT and CDR2 FQNNGV. Trimming removed 1 base from V and 5 bases from J, with 9 bases in between. About this clone itself: The antigen is not known.

Generated by immunoSEQ multiplex PCR, the TCRdb table keeps only in-frame clones and is missing some. The sample lists around 450,000 clones, 70% to 80% occurring once. General study findings and limits: It was anticipated that sequencing depth would influence how many clonotypes donors shared.

The sequence was collected from a woman in her 40s in good health. Some clones in this sample may be carry-over from other donors' samples. V gene TRBV11-2 combines with J gene TRBJ2-7; unclear D gene. The sample comprised PBMCs. The CDR3 spells CASSLANSDEQYF. CDR3 in DNA: TGTGCCAGCAGCTTAGCGAATTCGGACGAGCAGTACTTC.